One and the same sample provided the 9 T cell receptor beta chains below, sequenced in a study of T cells in Graves' hyperthyroidism and ophthalmopathy. TCR beta CDR3 region amplification was performed from RNA transcripts. HTBI primers were the set used in a first-round RT-PCR of the TCR CDR3. TCRdb reprocessed the multiplex PCR reads with MiXCR, giving one entry per CDR3 protein. The table lists 300,000 to 450,000 distinct CDR3 sequences, about 15% of them singletons. The material sequenced was blood. The source is a woman aged 25-40 years with Graves' hyperthyroidism.

This clonotype was observed many times. This sequence joins TRBV7-2 and TRBJ2-5, with 8 bases lining up with TRBD1. Per the germline V gene, CDR1 is SGHTA and CDR2 is FQGNSA. The CDR3 is 16 residues long. Trimming removed 5 bases from V and 0 bases from J; junction bases left unmatched: 8. This CDR3 is CASSATGQGNQETQYF. The DNA for the CDR3 is TGTGCCAGCAGCGCAACCGGACAGGGTAACCAAGAGACCCAGTACTTC.

There are many counts of this clonotype. CDR3: CATPPAGRSPSSYNEQFF. The CDR3, as DNA: TGTGCCACTCCACCTGCGGGGAGGAGCCCGAGCTCCTACAATGAGCAGTTCTTC. The chain combines TRBV11-2 with TRBJ2-1; D is perhaps TRBD2 (6 bases). CDR3 length: 18 amino acids. The V end lost 10 bases, the J end lost 0 bases, and 25 bases lay between the germline ends. Germline assignment: CDR1 SGHAT and CDR2 FQNNGV.

This clonotype has only a few counts. One end of the junction fails to match germline, which may point to a read error. The chain joins TRBV6-5 to TRBJ2-5, with D possibly matching TRBD2 (6 bases). This CDR3 has 14 amino acids. Germline-derived CDR1 and CDR2 are MNHEY and SVGAGI. CDR3 loop: CASSSWGDFETQDF. Written as DNA, the CDR3 is TGTGCCAGCAGTTCATGGGGGGACTTTGAGACCCAGGACTTC.

This clonotype was counted ten times or more. V is TRBV20-1 and J is TRBJ1-1; maybe TRBD1 (6 bases). The CDR3 length is 14 residues. Germline values: CDR1 DFQATT, CDR2 SNEGSKA (reference sequence). Trimming left V 2 bases short and J 6 bases short, with 16 bases between. The CDR3 spells CSARWAGAGAEAFF. CDR3 nucleotides: TGCAGTGCTAGATGGGCGGGGGCAGGTGCTGAAGCTTTCTTT.

The chain combines TRBV20-1 with TRBJ2-6; tentative D call: TRBD2 (5 bases). Trimming pared 3 bases from V and 3 bases from J, leaving 9 bases between. The germline V gene encodes CDR1 DFQATT and CDR2 SNEGSKA (reference sequence). This CDR3 comprises 14 residues. For the CDR3, the DNA is TGCAGTGCTAGCGGGGTTGGTGGGGCCAACGTCCTGACTTTC. Its translation: CSASGVGGANVLTF.

This chain links TRBV5-4 with TRBJ1-1; no reliable D call. Germline V gives CDR1 SGHNT, CDR2 YYREEE (reference sequence). V was clipped by 0 bases and J by 1 base, with 13 bases between them. This CDR3 has 16 residues. The CDR3 loop reads CASSLEPGSGNTEAFF. DNA for the CDR3: TGTGCCAGCAGCTTGGAACCGGGTTCGGGGAACACTGAAGCTTTCTTT.

This clonotype was seen repeatedly, ten times or more. The chain uses TRBV20-1 and TRBJ1-5, with D perhaps TRBD1 (5 bases). Germline-derived CDR1 and CDR2 are DFQATT and SNEGSKA (reference sequence). The V and J ends lost 3 bases and 1 base respectively, with 13 bases between them. The CDR3 is 15 amino acids. This chain's CDR3 is CSASFGGLSNQPQHF. The CDR3 bases are TGCAGTGCTAGTTTTGGGGGATTGAGCAATCAGCCCCAGCATTTT.

Only a few counts were recorded for this clonotype. The V gene is TRBV7-9, the J gene TRBJ2-3; no reliable D call. This CDR3 has 13 amino acids. In germline, CDR1 is SEHNR, CDR2 FQNEAQ (reference sequence). The ends were cut back, 7 bases at V and 4 bases at J, with 12 bases in the middle. The DNA of the CDR3 is TGTGCCAGCAACGGGCCTATTTCAGATACGCAGTATTTT. Amino acid sequence: CASNGPISDTQYF.

This clonotype was detected a few times. The rearrangement links TRBV10-3 to TRBJ2-1; 9 bases map to TRBD2. J lost 5 bases, V lost 0 bases, and 8 bases had no gene match. The CDR3 has 17 amino acids. Germline CDR1 reads ENHRY; CDR2 reads SYGVKD. CDR3 bases: TGTGCCATCAGTGAGTCAGCAGCGGGAGGTAATCACAATGAGCAGTTCTTC. It yields the protein CAISESAAGGNHNEQFF.